This T cell receptor beta chain was sequenced in a study of vaccination effects on CD4 cells after COVID-19. Across the whole study: Everyone in the study got two shots of either the BNT162b2 or mRNA-1273 vaccine.

Libraries were prepared by immunoSEQ multiplex PCR; TCRdb keeps only in-frame clonotypes and omits some of them. The sample holds 40,000 or so clones; approximately 72% are singletons and the top ten take roughly 27%. The V end was cut by 10 bases, the J end by 2 bases, with 10 bases between. The CDR3 spans 12 residues. From germline, CDR1 is SNHLY and CDR2 FYNNEI. Antigen-specific CD4+ T cell clonotypes were called by their expansion after viral peptide-pool culture in ViraFEST. After more than 8 days in culture, the CD4+ T cells were isolated. A PCR test confirmed that the person had SARS-CoV-2 infection between March and December 2020. Points on this clone: Its antigen remains unknown.

The sample in question was CD4+ T cells from PBMCs cultured with a peptide pool, obtained before COVID-19 vaccination. V is TRBV2 and J is TRBJ2-3; tentatively, D is TRBD2 (6 bases). The TCR originated in a human donor who had a prior SARS-CoV-2 infection. As DNA, the CDR3 is TGTGCCACCGGGGGTAACACAGATACGCAGTATTTT. This translates into CATGGNTDTQYF.